This T cell receptor (beta chain) comes out of a study of T cell responses to AZD1222 COVID-19 vaccine. Across the study: Second-dose groups at about 4 or about 12 weeks were pooled.

This clone was seen once. Its antigen is still unknown. Only in-frame clones appear in the TCRdb table, and some are missing; sequencing was by immunoSEQ multiplex PCR. The sample comprises 150,000 or so clones, 94% of which are singletons, and approximately 0.6% rests with the top ten. CDR3 size: 14 residues. The V gene end was trimmed by 7 bases and the J gene end by 4 bases; junction bases not matched to a gene: 6. Germline CDR1 MNHEY, CDR2 SMNVEV (reference sequence). Study observations and caveats: Baseline seropositives among AZD1222 recipients totaled only 5 to 7. Reports indicate that nearly half of spike-specific TCRs are directed at unmutated variant regions. Repertoires were obtained only post-peak T cell response.

The rearrangement joins TRBV27 to TRBJ2-1, with TRBD2 matching 8 bases. The sequencing used peripheral blood, collected on day 0 of AZD1222 vaccination. The clonotype comes from an adult in good health. The CDR3 DNA sequence: TGTGCCAGCACCGATCGGGGGGGGTACAATGAGCAGTTCTTC. Translated: CASTDRGGYNEQFF.